This is a list of T cell receptor beta chains from one sample in a study of blood T cells in healthy people across ages. TCRdb re-analysed the 5' RACE reads in MiXCR, keeping a single row per CDR3 protein. The sample lists hundreds of thousands of distinct CDR3 sequences, approximately 50% occurring once. The source material was blood. These receptor sequences come from a woman in her fifties or sixties in good health. Each CDR3 is given with its conserved first and last residue. D genes are given only for firm matches. Part of the rows lack a size; the others show once, few, many or a class for expanded clones.

d_call clone_size j_call v_call cdr3_nt cdr3_aa
- many TRBJ2-5 TRBV2 TGTGCCAGCCATCGGGACAGCGGGGAGACCCAGTACTTC CASHRDSGETQYF
- - TRBJ2-7 TRBV15 TGTGCCACCAGCAGACCGGACGGCTACGAGCAGTACTTC CATSRPDGYEQYF
TRBD2 - TRBJ2-1 TRBV7-3 TGTGCCAGCAGCTTGGAGCGGGGGATGGTTCGTGAGCAGTTCTTC CASSLERGMVREQFF
TRBD1 few TRBJ2-7 TRBV2 TGTGCCAGCACTTACCAGAACAGGGGGGTCTACGAGCAGTACTTC CASTYQNRGVYEQYF
- few TRBJ1-2 TRBV27 TGTGCCAGCAGTCCCAGGACAAGAGAAGGGCGCTATGGCTACACCTTC CASSPRTREGRYGYTF
- - TRBJ2-5 TRBV27 TGTGCCAGCAGTTACAGGCGGGGAGACGCTCGCGGGAATGAGCAGTACTTC CASSYRRGDARGNEQYF
- few TRBJ2-5 TRBV7-2 TGTGCCAGCGGCCCCAAAGACACCGTGTACCAAGAGACCCAGTACTTC CASGPKDTVYQETQYF
- - TRBJ2-1 TRBV4-2 TGTGCCAGCAGCCAAGCCCGGAACGGCAATTCCAACAATGAGCAGTTCTTC CASSQARNGNSNNEQFF
- - TRBJ2-5 TRBV5-1 TGCGCCAGCAGCTCTCAGACAGGAACAGAGACCCAGTACTTC CASSSQTGTETQYF
- - TRBJ2-1 TRBV20-1 TGCAGTGCTAGCGGGATCGTAAGCTCCTACAATGAGCAGTTCTTC CSASGIVSSYNEQFF
- few TRBJ2-5 TRBV20-1 TGCAGTGCTAGGAACCTACAGGGAAAAGAGACCCAGTACTTC CSARNLQGKETQYF
- few TRBJ2-7 TRBV4-3 TGCGCCAGCAGCCAAGGGTCAGGAGCTACGGCCGAGCAGTACTTC CASSQGSGATAEQYF
- few TRBJ2-3 TRBV9 TGTGCCAGCAGCGTAGGCCCCAACGGAGATACGCAGTATTTT CASSVGPNGDTQYF
- - TRBJ1-4 TRBV7-6 TGTGCCAGCAGCTTTTGGCAGGCTAATGAAAAACTGTTTTTT CASSFWQANEKLFF
- once TRBJ2-3 TRBV7-3 TGTGCCAGCAGCCCAGGACTCTCAAGCACAGATACGCAGTATTTT CASSPGLSSTDTQYF
TRBD2 - TRBJ2-3 TRBV30 TGTGCCTGGAGCGGGCCTAGCGGGTACACAGATACGCAGTATTTT CAWSGPSGYTDTQYF
TRBD2 few TRBJ2-5 TRBV20-1 TGCAGTGCTAGACCACCGGGGGGTTGGGAGCAGTACTTC CSARPPGGWEQYF
TRBD1 few TRBJ2-3 TRBV6-2/TRBV6-3 TGTGCCAGCAGACGACAGGGCTTTTCCGATACGCAGTATTTT CASRRQGFSDTQYF
- few TRBJ2-1 TRBV20-1 TGCAGTGCGAGATGGACTATTTACAATGAGCAGTTCTTC CSARWTIYNEQFF
TRBD2 - TRBJ2-7 TRBV28 TGTGCCAGCACCACCCCTAGCGGGAGCTACGAGCAGTACTTC CASTTPSGSYEQYF
- - TRBJ1-5 TRBV7-9 TGTGCCAGCAGCTTAGGGGGCACGGGCAATCAGCCCCAGCATTTT CASSLGGTGNQPQHF
- few TRBJ2-7 TRBV2 TGTGCCAGCAGACAGGTCTTCGAGCAGTACTTC CASRQVFEQYF
- few TRBJ1-5 TRBV24-1 TGTGCCACCAGTGATCCCCGGACAGCTCAGCCCCAGCATTTT CATSDPRTAQPQHF
TRBD1 many TRBJ1-4 TRBV7-2 TGTGCCAGCAGCACCCGACAGGGGTCGGGGGAAAAACTGTTTTTT CASSTRQGSGEKLFF
- - TRBJ2-5 TRBV18 TGTGCCAGCTCACTTCCCGGGACGGAGGAGACCCAGTACTTC CASSLPGTEETQYF
- - TRBJ1-2 TRBV19 TGTGCCAGTATCCCTCGGGGGGGTCACTATGGCTACACCTTC CASIPRGGHYGYTF
TRBD2 - TRBJ2-3 TRBV7-2 TGTGCCAGCAGCGCCAACAGCGGGAGGTTCACAGATACGCAGTATTTT CASSANSGRFTDTQYF
TRBD1 once TRBJ2-4 TRBV4-3 TGCGAAAGCAGCCAAGATCCTCAGGGGGTAGCCAAAAACATTCAGTACTTC CESSQDPQGVAKNIQYF
- - TRBJ2-3 TRBV13 TGTGCCAGCGGGACTGCGCTAAGCACAGATACGCAGTATTTT CASGTALSTDTQYF
TRBD2 once TRBJ2-3 TRBV2 TGTGCCAGCAGTGACGCTAGCGGGGGCACAGATACGCAGTATTTT CASSDASGGTDTQYF
- - TRBJ1-1 TRBV30 TGTGCCTGGAGGGGGGCGCGGGTCACTGAAGCTTTCTTT CAWRGARVTEAFF
- - TRBJ2-5 TRBV20-1 TGCAGTGCTAGAGATCCTACACCGGCCGGGGAAGTGCAGTACTTC CSARDPTPAGEVQYF
TRBD1 few TRBJ2-5 TRBV20-1 TGCAGTGCTAGAGCCCGGGACAGGGGTTGGGAGACCCAGTACTTC CSARARDRGWETQYF
- few TRBJ2-5 TRBV7-9 TGTGCCAGCAGCGCCAGTACCGGGACCCAGTACTTC CASSASTGTQYF
TRBD1 - TRBJ1-2 TRBV10-3 TGTGCCATCAGGGAGGACAGGGCTAACTATGGCTACACCTTC CAIREDRANYGYTF
- - TRBJ1-2 TRBV5-1 TGCGCCAGCAGCCCGACTACAGGGTTGGAGGGCTACACCTTC CASSPTTGLEGYTF
TRBD1 few TRBJ2-7 TRBV15 TGTGCCACCAGCAGGGGGGACAGGGGGAGTTACGAGCAGTACTTC CATSRGDRGSYEQYF
TRBD2 - TRBJ2-3 TRBV29-1 TGCAGCGCGCCGACTAGCGGGAACACAGATACGCAGTATTTT CSAPTSGNTDTQYF
- many TRBJ2-3 TRBV5-1 TGCGCCAGCAGCTCCTTCAGGGCAGGCACAGATACGCAGTATTTT CASSSFRAGTDTQYF
- few TRBJ2-7 TRBV4-3 TGCGCCAGCAGCTTTGCCCTTGCCAGGTCCTACGAGCAGTACTTC CASSFALARSYEQYF